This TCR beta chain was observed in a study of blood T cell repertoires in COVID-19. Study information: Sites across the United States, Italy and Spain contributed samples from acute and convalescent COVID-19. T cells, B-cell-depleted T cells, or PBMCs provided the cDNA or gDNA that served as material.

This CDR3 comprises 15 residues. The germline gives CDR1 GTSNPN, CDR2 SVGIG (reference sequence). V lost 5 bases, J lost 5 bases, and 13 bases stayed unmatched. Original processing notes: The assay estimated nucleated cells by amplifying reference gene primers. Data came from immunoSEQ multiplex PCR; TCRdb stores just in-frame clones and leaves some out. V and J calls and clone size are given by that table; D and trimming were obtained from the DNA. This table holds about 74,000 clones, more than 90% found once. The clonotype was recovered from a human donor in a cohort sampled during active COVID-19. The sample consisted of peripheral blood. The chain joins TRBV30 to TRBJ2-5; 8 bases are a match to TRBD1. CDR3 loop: CAWAKLQGAVETQYF. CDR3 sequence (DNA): TGTGCCTGGGCCAAACTCCAGGGGGCGGTGGAGACCCAGTACTTC.